Reported below is one TCR beta chain. Its target is not known. The data were obtained in a study of identical twins. The germline CDR1 and CDR2 sequences are DFQATT and SNEGSKA (reference sequence). Trimming pared 3 bases from V and 5 bases from J, leaving 14 bases between. The CDR3 contains 14 residues. Study-wide findings and caveats: Models underestimated how often monozygotic twins shared out-of-frame TCR alpha. Sequences that were out-of-frame, alpha and twin-shared displayed an excess of low generation probability. The abundant beta clonotypes from cord blood had fewer insertions, and memory repertoires had none of this.

It was template switching that added a universal primer site, and there were unique molecular identifiers on the cDNA. Each CDR3 protein is one row after TCRdb ran MiXCR on the 5' RACE reads. The sample lists a few hundred thousand distinct CDR3 sequences, approximately 10% seen once, with more than 8% in the top ten. The gene calls are TRBV20-1 and TRBJ2-1; TRBD1 or TRBD2 may be the D gene (5 bases each). The clonotype comes from a woman between 45 and 65 years old in good health. Sample: naive T cells sorted from blood. The CDR3 region is CSASRDEGDNEQFF. The DNA for the CDR3 is TGCAGTGCTAGTCGGGACGAAGGGGACAATGAGCAGTTCTTC.